The 19 T cell receptor beta chains listed next were all sequenced from one sample in a study of cytomegalovirus exposure and HLA in healthy donors. A multiplex PCR was run with 60 Vbeta primers and 13 Jbeta primers. Measured with immunoSEQ multiplex PCR; TCRdb has only the in-frame clones, and not every one. This sample has some 70,000 clones, with 55% to 75% found just once. The specimen sequenced was PBMCs. Receptors were obtained from a woman in her twenties or thirties in good health and CMV-seronegative.

The genes are TRBV5-6 and TRBJ1-1; 9 bases are shared with TRBD1. Trimming took 6 bases from V and 0 from J; bases not matched to a gene: 15. Looked up from germline, CDR1 is SGHDT and CDR2 is YYEEEE. This CDR3 is built from 18 residues. The CDR3 loop reads CASTSPSRDREMNTEAFF. CDR3 DNA: TGTGCCAGCACCTCACCAAGCCGGGACAGGGAAATGAACACTGAAGCTTTCTTT.

The gene calls are TRBV2 and TRBJ1-1; 7 bases are shared with TRBD1. The CDR3 contains 11 residues. V lost 5 bases, J lost 13 bases, and 7 bases stayed unmatched. CDR1 is SNHLY and CDR2 is FYNNEI in the germline V gene. The CDR3 DNA reads TGTGCCAGCAGTTTGACAGGGCGCGTTTTCTTT. It is translated as CASSLTGRVFF.

This clone showed up just a few times. A far larger clone lies a single base away; this is likely a read error. The V and J genes are TRBV29-1 and TRBJ1-5; weak D call: TRBD1 (6 bases). Germline CDR1 reads SQVTM; CDR2 reads ANQGSEA. This CDR3 is built from 12 residues. V lost 4 bases to trimming and J lost 5 bases, with 9 bases between them. The CDR3 DNA sequence: TGCAGCGTTGGGGGGCTACATCAGCCCCAGCATTTT. Its protein product is CSVGGLHQPQHF.

The genes are TRBV7-9 and TRBJ1-3, with D perhaps matching TRBD1 (5 bases). The V gene lost 4 bases and the J gene lost 0 bases, with 10 bases spanning the gap. CDR1 is SEHNR, CDR2 FQNEAQ, per germline (reference sequence). The length of the CDR3 is 15 residues. The DNA of the CDR3 is TGTGCCAGCAGCTGGGGCCCCGACTCTGGAAACACCATATATTTT. Amino acids: CASSWGPDSGNTIYF.

The gene calls are TRBV5-6 and TRBJ1-5, with TRBD1 identical over 7 bases. Germline loops: CDR1 SGHDT, CDR2 YYEEEE. Trimming cost V 1 base and J 4 bases; bases outside gene matches: 8. The CDR3 extends over 16 amino acids. The CDR3 bases are TGTGCCAGCAGCTTGATGACGGACAGGCCTAATCAGCCCCAGCATTTT. Translating it yields CASSLMTDRPNQPQHF.

This clone was seen more than once but under ten times. The genes are TRBV5-1 and TRBJ1-6; TRBD1 might be the D (6 bases). Germline lookup yields CDR1 SGHRS and CDR2 YFSETQ. The CDR3 is 15 residues long. V lost 2 bases and J lost 2, with 8 bases in between. The CDR3 reads CASSFGQTYNSPLHF. As DNA, the CDR3 is TGCGCCAGCAGCTTCGGACAGACCTATAATTCACCCCTCCACTTT.

The sample holds a few counts of this clone. The V and J genes are TRBV5-1 and TRBJ1-1, with 10 bases fitting TRBD1. J gave up 5 bases and V 7 bases, and 5 bases lay outside the gene matches. Per the germline V gene, CDR1 is SGHRS and CDR2 is YFSETQ. The CDR3 length is 13 residues. CDR3 nucleotide sequence: TGCGCCAGCGGGGACAGGGGTGGGACTGAAGCTTTCTTT. It codes for CASGDRGGTEAFF.

V is TRBV7-8 and J is TRBJ2-1; possibly TRBD2 for D (5 bases). CDR1 SGHVS and CDR2 FQNEAQ come from the germline V gene. This CDR3 is 15 amino acids long. The V end lost 0 bases, the J end lost 4 bases, and 10 bases lay between the germline ends. The CDR3 DNA reads as TGTGCCAGCAGCTTAGCCGAAGGACTGTACAATGAGCAGTTCTTC. It translates to CASSLAEGLYNEQFF.

The V gene is TRBV15, the J gene TRBJ2-7; D is unclear. CDR3 length: 12 amino acids. Germline-derived CDR1 and CDR2 are LNHNV and YYDKDF (reference sequence). V was trimmed by 0 bases and J by 5 bases, leaving 5 bases between them. CDR3 sequence reads: CATSRDRNEQYF. CDR3 DNA sequence: TGTGCCACCAGCAGAGATAGAAACGAGCAGTACTTC.

This clone was found a few times. It is likely a read error, because the conserved phenylalanine at the end of the CDR3 is missing. The chain employs TRBV19 and TRBJ1-2; perhaps TRBD1 as D (6 bases). Trimming removed 6 bases from V and 0 bases from J, with 11 bases in between. The germline V gene encodes CDR1 LNHDA and CDR2 SQIVND (reference sequence). This CDR3 has 14 residues. The CDR3 region is CASSRGSANYGYTV. CDR3 coding DNA: TGTGCCAGTAGCAGGGGCTCAGCTAACTATGGCTACACCGTC.

This chain links TRBV5-1 with TRBJ1-6; 12 bases map to TRBD1. The CDR3 spans 17 residues. V was clipped by 3 bases and J by 10 bases; unmatched bases: 11. CDR1 is SGHRS, CDR2 YFSETQ, per germline. For the CDR3, the DNA is TGCGCCAGCAGCTCCTATGGGGACAGGGGGCAGAACTCACCCCTCCACTTT. Its translation: CASSSYGDRGQNSPLHF.

The V gene is TRBV6-1, the J gene TRBJ2-4, with 7 bases fitting TRBD1. Trimming cost V 4 bases and J 0 bases; bases outside gene matches: 3. This CDR3 is built from 15 residues. CDR1 and CDR2 (germline): MNHNS, SASEGT. DNA for the CDR3: TGTGCCAGCAGTGCGACAGGGTTAGCCAAAAACATTCAGTACTTC. Protein sequence: CASSATGLAKNIQYF.

This clone was picked up a small number of times. This chain links TRBV4-1 with TRBJ1-5, with 9 nucleotides matching TRBD1. CDR1 and CDR2 from the germline V gene are MGHRA and YSYEKL. The V gene end was trimmed by 0 bases and the J gene end by 9 bases; junction bases not matched to a gene: 6. This CDR3 contains 15 residues. Here the CDR3 reads CASSQDLGQGRPQHF. The CDR3 DNA follows: TGCGCCAGCAGCCAAGATTTGGGACAGGGTCGGCCCCAGCATTTT.

The genes are TRBV6-4 and TRBJ2-5; D is perhaps TRBD1 (6 bases). This CDR3 is built from 13 residues. Germline V gene lookup returns CDR1 MRHNA and CDR2 SNTAGT. Trimming took off 3 bases at V and 5 bases at J, with 10 bases between the two ends. The CDR3 bases are TGTGCCAGCAGTGAGGGGGCGCGGGAGACCCAGTACTTC. Translated: CASSEGARETQYF.

V usage is TRBV19 and J usage is TRBJ2-1, with 7 bases aligning to TRBD1. CDR1 is LNHDA and CDR2 is SQIVND in the germline V gene (reference sequence). V trimming: 3 bases; J trimming: 6 bases; junction bases outside the gene matches: 8. This CDR3 is built from 15 residues. The CDR3 sequence is CASSISARTGNEQFF. CDR3 DNA sequence: TGTGCCAGTAGTATCAGCGCTCGGACAGGCAATGAGCAGTTCTTC. Full variable domain (missing parts from reference TRBV19 and TRBJ2-1): DGGITQSPKYLFRKEGQNVTLSCEQNLNHDAMYWYRQDPGQGLRLIYYSQIVNDFQKGDIAEGYSVSREKKESFPLTVTSAQKNPTAFYLCASSISARTGNEQFFGPGTRLTVL.

The chain couples TRBV5-1 to TRBJ2-2, with D possibly TRBD2 on 6 matching bases. The CDR3 totals 13 residues. Germline V gene sequence: CDR1 SGHRS, CDR2 YFSETQ. V lost 7 bases, J lost 1 base, and 8 bases lay in between. Written as DNA, the CDR3 is TGCGCCAGCCGGAGGGGGAACACCGGGGAGCTGTTTTTT. Protein sequence: CASRRGNTGELFF.

A few counts support this clone. The chain joins TRBV27 to TRBJ2-5, with a tentative D call TRBD1 (5 bases). Between the trimmed V and J ends, which lost 0 bases and 5 bases, there was a span of 10 bases. Germline V gene sequence: CDR1 MNHEY, CDR2 SMNVEV (reference sequence). The CDR3 is made up of 14 amino acids. CDR3 DNA sequence: TGTGCCAGCAGTTTATCCTGGACACGTGAGACCCAGTACTTC. It translates to CASSLSWTRETQYF.

This clone was observed a few times. The chain combines TRBV30 with TRBJ1-5; D is possibly TRBD1 (5 bases). Trimming cost V 2 bases and J 10 bases, with 15 bases left between them. This CDR3 region has 13 residues. Germline values: CDR1 GTSNPN, CDR2 SVGIG (reference sequence). The CDR3 sequence is CAWSLAGVGPQHF. The CDR3 nucleotides are TGTGCCTGGAGTCTGGCGGGGGTAGGTCCCCAGCATTTT.

The V call is TRBV6-5, the J call TRBJ1-6; D not resolved. The CDR3 covers 14 residues. V dropped 6 bases and J dropped 5 bases, with 11 bases sitting between them. Germline values: CDR1 MNHEY, CDR2 SVGAGI. The CDR3 region is CASRWTGNNSPLHF. In DNA, the CDR3 is TGTGCCAGCAGGTGGACGGGGAATAATTCACCCCTCCACTTT.